A single TCR beta chain is shown here with its context. Its antigen is not known. The data are from a study of T cells after yellow fever vaccination. Germline loops: CDR1 DFQATT, CDR2 SNEGSKA (reference sequence). The germline V and J ends were trimmed by 2 bases and 0 bases, with 11 bases remaining between them. The CDR3 loop spans 16 amino acids. 5'RACE template switching produced TCR cDNA carrying a universal primer site and UMIs. TCRdb ran MiXCR on the 5' RACE reads and lists one entry per CDR3 protein. The repertoire holds some 320,000 distinct CDR3 sequences, 8.7% seen once, with about 20% in the top ten. Points from the study as a whole: The booster response re-showed most primary clones: over 95% CD4, about 89% CD8. Contamination by abundant bulk-population clonotypes could be present in FACS-sorted repertoires.

Sequencing used PBMCs, obtained on the day of the first yellow fever vaccination. This TCR derives from a man aged 18 to 29 who received the YFV17D yellow fever vaccine. The chain links TRBV20-1 to TRBJ1-6, with TRBD1 as a possible D gene (6 bases). CDR3 protein: CSARKTDSSYNSPLHF. DNA of the CDR3: TGCAGTGCTAGAAAGACGGACAGCTCCTATAATTCACCCCTCCACTTT.